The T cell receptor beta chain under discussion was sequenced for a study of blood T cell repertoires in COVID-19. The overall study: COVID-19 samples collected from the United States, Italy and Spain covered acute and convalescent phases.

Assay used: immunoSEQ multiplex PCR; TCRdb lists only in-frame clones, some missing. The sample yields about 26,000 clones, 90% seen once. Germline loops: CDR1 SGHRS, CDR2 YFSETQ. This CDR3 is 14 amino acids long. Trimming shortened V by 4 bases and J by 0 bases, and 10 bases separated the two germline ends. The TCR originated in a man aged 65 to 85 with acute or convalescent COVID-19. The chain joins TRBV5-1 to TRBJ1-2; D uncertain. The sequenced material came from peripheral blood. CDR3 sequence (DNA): TGCGCCAGCAGCCAGGACTCCACTAACTATGGCTACACCTTC. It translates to CASSQDSTNYGYTF.